This TCR beta chain was documented in a study of blood T cell repertoires in COVID-19 (dated by TCRdb to 2018 to 2020). In the study overall: Samples covering the acute and convalescent phases of COVID-19 were provided by collaborators in the United States, Italy and Spain. The material from the prospective study consisted of cDNA or gDNA derived from T cells, B-cell-depleted T cells, or PBMCs. Deeply sampled blood TCRbeta repertoires from subjects exposed to, actively infected with, or recovered from COVID-19 were included in the dataset. A freely available public database, intended as a resource for researchers studying the immune response to SARS-CoV-2, is where the repertoires were released. Samples came from the ongoing ImmuneRACE study (first 160 participants) plus 1,254 subjects from 6 global collaborators. The sample metadata nearly always contained a de-identified subject ID, COVID-19 status, age in years and sex. Where available, HLA class I and class II types were taken from metadata supplied by the sample provider and were not determined by assay-based typing. What the study reported, not specific to this receptor: How much clinical and demographic metadata was included differed by source and by participant, and the metadata was provided uncurated.

In the prospective study, participants were roughly 18 to 90 years old, resided in about two dozen geographic areas of the United States, and were enrolled through a virtual design. To assign participants to cohorts, the prospective study relied on clinical history that participants themselves reported in a screening survey and a study questionnaire. Mobile phlebotomists in the prospective study collected whole blood, serum and a nasopharyngeal or oropharyngeal swab from every participant. Prospective study participants could optionally give additional blood draws and questionnaires over an approximately two-month period. Blood samples from the prospective study were shipped frozen or at room temperature prior to DNA extraction. The immunoSEQ Assay, a bias-controlled multiplex PCR, was used to amplify TCRbeta CDR3 regions from genomic DNA. The original pipeline was this. The number of nucleated cells in each sample was estimated from the amplification of reference gene primers within the assay. To quantify the absolute abundance of each unique TCRbeta CDR3 rearrangement, sequence reads were collapsed and filtered. Productive Simpson clonality was computed per sample as the square root of Simpson's diversity index over productive rearrangements. The clones in this table, taken by TCRdb from immuneACCESS, are in-frame only. Not every clone is retained; where verified, under half of the shortfall comes from an unresolved V gene, and the cause of the rest is unknown. V, J and clone size reflect that table, while D and trimming were determined from the DNA. The sample yields approximately 220,000 clones; 86% were counted once. Of the sample, 3% to 4.5% is held by the ten largest clones.

CDR1 and CDR2 are read off the germline V gene (reference sequence) as LNHDA and SQIVND. For this chain, trimming is 10 bases at the V end and 1 base at the J end, and the number of junction bases without a gene match is 5. There are 13 amino acids in the CDR3, from cysteine to valine inclusive. Left in the record is the CDR3 DNA by itself, 39 bases read in frame from the first base. Comment on this clone: The specificity of this receptor is unknown. Base quality data are lacking; no much larger clone is found one base away.

Sequencing was carried out using PBMCs or T cells enriched from blood (not recorded which). The sequence was collected from a middle-aged woman with acute COVID-19. The chain is encoded by TRBV19 joined to TRBJ2-7; 9 bases in between match TRBD1. The nucleotide sequence reads TGTGCCACCTCACAGGGGGCTTCCTACGAGCAGTACGTC. Its protein is CATSQGASYEQYV.